Listed here is a single T cell receptor beta chain. Its antigen target is currently unknown. No per-base quality is available; no much larger clone lies one base away. There are 13 amino acids in the CDR3, from cysteine to phenylalanine inclusive. Only the CDR3 region is kept as DNA, spanning 39 bases read in frame from base 1. As encoded in the germline V gene, CDR1 is SGHRS while CDR2 is YFSETQ. After removal of 8 bases from V and 2 bases from J, the junction retains 5 bases not matched to a gene. For sequencing of the TCRbeta CDR3 region, genomic DNA was extracted from the sorted cells. The immunoSEQ Assay was used for sequencing of TCRbeta CDR3 regions. Here the immuneACCESS table is served through TCRdb, limited to in-frame sequences with V and J called. Missing clones are a known gap in these copies; in checked studies unresolved V genes cover under half, and the rest lacks a known reason. Across this sample there are 51,000 or so clones, with 79% seen only once. 1.9% of the sample comes from the top ten.

Patients with autoimmune disease history or receiving systemic immunosuppression were excluded from the trial. Peripheral blood for TCR sequencing was drawn from every dose cohort at baseline, at cycle 4 day 1 and at cycle 7 day 1. The samples were taken from a phase I, first-in-human, multicenter, open-label dose-escalation trial of ivuxolimab. Adults with locally advanced or metastatic melanoma, renal cell, hepatocellular, or head and neck squamous cell carcinoma were enrolled in the trial. CD4+ and CD8+ T cells were sorted separately from peripheral blood before TCR sequencing. This entry belongs to a study of OX40 agonist ivuxolimab in advanced cancers. Notes on the research overall: Ivuxolimab, which targeted the costimulatory receptor OX40 (CD134), was an agonistic, fully human IgG2 monoclonal antibody. Intravenous ivuxolimab was administered to patients every 2 weeks at six dose levels: 0.01, 0.1, 0.3, 1.5, 3 and 10 mg/kg. Of the approximately 54 patients in dose escalation, some 20 had hepatocellular carcinoma, around 15 had melanoma, 9 had renal cell carcinoma and 9 had head and neck cancer. A male proportion of around 83% and a mean age of 60 years, ranging from 23 to 79, were recorded for the dose-escalation cohort. Patients were allowed to have had prior anti-PD-1, anti-PD-L1 or anti-CTLA-4 therapy, and roughly 40% of the dose-escalation patients had previously received checkpoint inhibitors. Three dose-escalation patients achieved partial responses, one with hepatocellular carcinoma and two with cutaneous melanoma. Peripheral TCRbeta sequencing aimed to test whether ivuxolimab altered TCR sequence diversity and caused clonal T-cell expansion. The monotherapy dose-escalation portion (N ≈ 55 patients) of the phase I ivuxolimab trial is reported in the paper.

Summary of the overall study and its limitations: In the 0.1-3.0 mg/kg groups, partial responders were among the patients with the lowest normalized peripheral clonal expansion, particularly in CD8+ T cells. At doses of 0.1 to 3.0 mg/kg, clonal expansion of both CD4+ and CD8+ T cells in blood was seen between baseline and week 6. Antigen specificity was not determined for the clonally expanded peripheral T cells. Low levels of normalized T-cell clonal expansion were also shown by some nonresponding patients. After ivuxolimab, CD8+ T cells had more expanded clones than CD4+ T cells on average.

This chain is built from TRBV5-1 and TRBJ2-7, with 9 central nucleotides matching TRBD2. The sample in question was CD4+ or CD8+ T cells sorted from blood, obtained in a trial of the OX40 agonist ivuxolimab. This clonotype originated in an adult with an advanced solid tumor such as melanoma, head and neck, liver or kidney cancer. CDR3 sequence: CASSIAGAYEQYF. In nucleotide form, the sequence is TGCGCCAGTTCAATAGCGGGAGCCTACGAGCAGTACTTC.